This TCR beta chain was found in a study of beta chain features in type 1 diabetes. Findings and limits, study-wide: More deletions and fewer insertions at VDJ junctions were seen in type 1 diabetes patients. Whether TCRB rearrangement is influenced by HLA type went unresolved here.

This clone came up a few times. Its antigen remains unidentified. cDNA synthesis used the whole RNA isolate, giving expressed TCRB sequences. Profiled with immunoSEQ multiplex PCR; TCRdb holds only in-frame clones, not every one. Of more than 300,000 clones in the sample, 8% were seen once. Material: central memory CD4+ T cells from blood. The TCR comes from a woman aged 18 to 35 in good health.

The CDR3 sequence: CASSRQQGWNTEAFF. CDR3 in DNA: TGTGCCAGTAGCCGCCAACAGGGATGGAACACTGAAGCTTTCTTT. V gene TRBV19 combines with J gene TRBJ1-1; D is possibly TRBD1 (6 bases). This CDR3 comprises 15 residues. Trimming shortened V by 6 bases and J by 1 base, and 15 bases separated the two germline ends. In germline, CDR1 is LNHDA, CDR2 SQIVND (reference sequence). The whole variable domain, filled in from reference TRBV19 and TRBJ1-1, reads DGGITQSPKYLFRKEGQNVTLSCEQNLNHDAMYWYRQDPGQGLRLIYYSQIVNDFQKGDIAEGYSVSREKKESFPLTVTSAQKNPTAFYLCASSRQQGWNTEAFFGQGTRLTVV.